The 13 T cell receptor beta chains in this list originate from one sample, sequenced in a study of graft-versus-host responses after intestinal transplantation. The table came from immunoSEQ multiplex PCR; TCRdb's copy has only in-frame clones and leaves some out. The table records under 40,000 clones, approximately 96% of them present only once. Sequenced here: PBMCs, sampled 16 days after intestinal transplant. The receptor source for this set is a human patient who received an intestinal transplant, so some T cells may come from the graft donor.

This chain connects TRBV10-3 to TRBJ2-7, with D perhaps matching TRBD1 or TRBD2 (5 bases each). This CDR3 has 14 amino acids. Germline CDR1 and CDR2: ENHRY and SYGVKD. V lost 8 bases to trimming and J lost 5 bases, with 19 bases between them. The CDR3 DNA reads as TGTGCCATCGGGACGGGGCTAGATGTTCACGAGCAGTACTTC. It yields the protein CAIGTGLDVHEQYF.

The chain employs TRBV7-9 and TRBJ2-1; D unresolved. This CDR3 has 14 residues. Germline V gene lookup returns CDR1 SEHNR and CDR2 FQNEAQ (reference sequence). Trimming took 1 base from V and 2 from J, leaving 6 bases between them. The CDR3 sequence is CASSLVLPYNEQFF. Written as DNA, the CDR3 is TGTGCCAGCAGCTTAGTTCTTCCCTACAATGAGCAGTTCTTC.

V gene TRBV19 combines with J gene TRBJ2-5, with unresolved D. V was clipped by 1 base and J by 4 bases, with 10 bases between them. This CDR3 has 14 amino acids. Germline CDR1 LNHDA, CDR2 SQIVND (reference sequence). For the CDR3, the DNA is TGTGCCAGTAGTATAGCCAACAGTCTAGAGACCCAGTACTTC. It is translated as CASSIANSLETQYF.

The CDR3 loop reads CASRQGVGNHYEQYF. CDR3 bases: TGTGCCAGCAGGCAGGGAGTGGGTAACCACTACGAGCAGTACTTC. The V call is TRBV7-3, the J call TRBJ2-7; the D gene could be TRBD1 or TRBD2 (5 bases each). Germline loops: CDR1 SGHTA, CDR2 FQGTGA. The V gene lost 6 bases and the J gene lost 3 bases, with 18 bases spanning the gap. The CDR3 spans 15 residues.

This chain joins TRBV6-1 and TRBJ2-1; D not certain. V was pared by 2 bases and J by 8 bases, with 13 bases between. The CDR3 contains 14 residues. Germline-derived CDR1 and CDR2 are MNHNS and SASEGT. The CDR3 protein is CASSEPLKMDEQFF. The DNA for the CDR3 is TGTGCCAGCAGTGAACCACTAAAGATGGATGAGCAGTTCTTC.

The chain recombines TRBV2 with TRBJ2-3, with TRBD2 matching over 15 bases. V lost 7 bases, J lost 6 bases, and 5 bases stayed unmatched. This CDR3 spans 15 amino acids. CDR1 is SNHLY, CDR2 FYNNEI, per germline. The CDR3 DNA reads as TGTGCCAGCACCCAGGGACTAGCGGGAGGCGATACGCAGTATTTT. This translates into CASTQGLAGGDTQYF.

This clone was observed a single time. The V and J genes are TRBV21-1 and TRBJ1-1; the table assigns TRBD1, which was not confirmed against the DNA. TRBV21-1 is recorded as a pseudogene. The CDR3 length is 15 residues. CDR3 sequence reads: CASSKAHRPNTEAFF. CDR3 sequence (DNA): TGTGCCAGCAGCAAAGCCCACAGACCGAACACTGAAGCTTTCTTT.

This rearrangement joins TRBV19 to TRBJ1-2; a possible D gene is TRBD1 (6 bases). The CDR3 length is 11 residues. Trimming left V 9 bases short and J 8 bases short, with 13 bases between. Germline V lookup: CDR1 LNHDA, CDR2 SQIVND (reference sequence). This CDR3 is CARQWGRGYTF. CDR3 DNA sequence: TGTGCCAGACAGTGGGGGCGCGGCTACACCTTC.

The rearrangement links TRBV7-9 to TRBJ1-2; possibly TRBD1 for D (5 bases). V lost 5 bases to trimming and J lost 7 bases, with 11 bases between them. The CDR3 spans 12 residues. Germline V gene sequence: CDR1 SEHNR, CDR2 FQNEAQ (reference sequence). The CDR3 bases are TGTGCCAGCAGCCCTCAGGGCTTTGGCTACACCTTC. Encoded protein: CASSPQGFGYTF.

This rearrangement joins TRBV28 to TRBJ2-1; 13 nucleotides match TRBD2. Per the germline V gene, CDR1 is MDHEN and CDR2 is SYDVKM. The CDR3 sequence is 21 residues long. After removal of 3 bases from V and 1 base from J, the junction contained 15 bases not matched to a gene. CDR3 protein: CASSFPGMGLAGPWSYNEQFF. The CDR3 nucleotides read TGTGCCAGCAGTTTTCCCGGGATGGGACTAGCGGGACCGTGGTCCTACAATGAGCAGTTCTTC.

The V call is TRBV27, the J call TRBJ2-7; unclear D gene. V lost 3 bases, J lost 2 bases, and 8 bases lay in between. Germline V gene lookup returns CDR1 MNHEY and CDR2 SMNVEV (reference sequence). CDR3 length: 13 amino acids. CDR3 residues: CASSFRFPYEQYF. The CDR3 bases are TGTGCCAGCAGTTTCCGGTTCCCCTACGAGCAGTACTTC.

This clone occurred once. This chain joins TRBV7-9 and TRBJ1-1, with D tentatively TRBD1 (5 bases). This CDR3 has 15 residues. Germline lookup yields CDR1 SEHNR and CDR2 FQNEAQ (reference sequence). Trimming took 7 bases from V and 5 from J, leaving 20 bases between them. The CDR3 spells CASTDGGRKGTEAFF. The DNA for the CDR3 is TGTGCCAGCACTGATGGGGGACGTAAAGGGACTGAAGCTTTCTTT. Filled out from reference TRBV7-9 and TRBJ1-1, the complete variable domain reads DTGVSQNPRHKITKRGQNVTFRCDPISEHNRLYWYRQTLGQGPEFLTYFQNEAQLEKSRLLSDRFSAERPKGSFSTLEIQRTEQGDSAMYLCASTDGGRKGTEAFFGQGTRLTVV.

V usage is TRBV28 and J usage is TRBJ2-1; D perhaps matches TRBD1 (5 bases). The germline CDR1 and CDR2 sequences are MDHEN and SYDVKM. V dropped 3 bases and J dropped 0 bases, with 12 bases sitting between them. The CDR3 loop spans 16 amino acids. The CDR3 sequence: CASSFRAKGSYNEQFF. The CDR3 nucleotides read TGTGCCAGCAGTTTCAGGGCTAAGGGCTCCTACAATGAGCAGTTCTTC.